The 11 T cell receptor beta chains given below trace back to one sample, sequenced in a study of blood T cell repertoires in COVID-19. The table came from immunoSEQ multiplex PCR; TCRdb's copy has only in-frame clones and leaves some out. The sample lists under 200,000 clones; about 82% were seen once. What was sequenced was PBMCs or T cells enriched from blood (not recorded which). These receptors all stem from a man in his forties with acute COVID-19.

V gene TRBV6-5 combines with J gene TRBJ2-7; D is unresolved. The CDR3 is 14 residues long. The germline CDR1 and CDR2 sequences are MNHEY and SVGAGI. Trimming stripped 6 bases from V and 0 bases from J, with 12 bases between. CDR3: CASRRQLSSYEQYF. The DNA for the CDR3 is TGTGCCAGCAGGCGACAATTATCCTCCTACGAGCAGTACTTC.

V gene TRBV5-4 combines with J gene TRBJ2-3, with 7 nucleotides matching TRBD2. This CDR3 spans 14 amino acids. Losses at the gene ends were 4 bases for V and 4 bases for J; bases not matched to a gene: 6. CDR1 and CDR2 (germline): SGHNT, YYREEE (reference sequence). The CDR3 DNA follows: TGTGCCAGCAGCCAGACTAGCTATGCAGATACGCAGTATTTT. This encodes CASSQTSYADTQYF.

The count of this clone is one. The chain recombines TRBV7-6 with TRBJ1-4; D uncertain. In germline, CDR1 is SGHVS, CDR2 FNYEAQ. This CDR3 region has 13 residues. V dropped 2 bases and J dropped 5 bases, with 6 bases sitting between them. The CDR3 region is CASSLSINEKLFF. DNA of the CDR3: TGTGCCAGCAGCTTAAGCATAAATGAAAAACTGTTTTTT.

The chain carries TRBV9 and TRBJ1-1, with 12 nucleotides matching TRBD1. The V gene end was trimmed by 2 bases and the J gene end by 4 bases; junction bases not matched to a gene: 9. Germline assignment: CDR1 SGDLS and CDR2 YYNGEE. CDR3 length equals 17 residues. The CDR3 reads CASSVLGQGAPGTEAFF. The DNA of the CDR3 is TGTGCCAGCAGCGTCCTGGGACAGGGGGCGCCGGGCACTGAAGCTTTCTTT.

This clone has only a few counts. The genes are TRBV19 and TRBJ2-7; D is ambiguous. The CDR3 extends over 12 amino acids. The V end was cut by 3 bases, the J end by 3 bases, with 6 bases between. Germline V gene lookup returns CDR1 LNHDA and CDR2 SQIVND (reference sequence). The CDR3 spells CASSMNSYEQYF. CDR3 coding DNA: TGTGCCAGTAGTATGAATAGCTACGAGCAGTACTTC. Filled out from reference TRBV19 and TRBJ2-7, the complete variable domain reads DGGITQSPKYLFRKEGQNVTLSCEQNLNHDAMYWYRQDPGQGLRLIYYSQIVNDFQKGDIAEGYSVSREKKESFPLTVTSAQKNPTAFYLCASSMNSYEQYFGPGTRLTVT.

The chain uses TRBV7-3 and TRBJ2-5, with TRBD1 matching 8 bases. V lost 5 bases, J lost 4 bases, and 6 bases stayed unmatched. CDR1 is SGHTA, CDR2 FQGTGA, per germline. The CDR3 loop spans 14 amino acids. The CDR3 nucleotides read TGTGCCAGCAGCCCGGGACAGGCCCGAGAGACCCAGTACTTC. As protein: CASSPGQARETQYF. Drawing the rest from reference TRBV7-3 and TRBJ2-5, the complete variable domain is GAGVSQTPSNKVTEKGKYVELRCDPISGHTALYWYRQSLGQGPEFLIYFQGTGAADDSGLPNDRFFAVRPEGSVSTLKIQRTERGDSAVYLCASSPGQARETQYFGPGTRLLVL.

The rearrangement links TRBV27 to TRBJ1-1, with TRBD1 identical over 8 bases. Trimming took 0 bases from V and 6 from J; bases not matched to a gene: 6. CDR3 size: 15 residues. Germline-derived CDR1 and CDR2 are MNHEY and SMNVEV (reference sequence). CDR3 loop: CASSLSYRGAAEAFF. In DNA, the CDR3 is TGTGCCAGCAGTTTATCCTACAGGGGGGCCGCTGAAGCTTTCTTT.

The chain recombines TRBV18 with TRBJ1-5; a weak D match, TRBD1 (6 bases). The CDR3 extends over 14 amino acids. The V gene's germline CDR1 is KGHSH and CDR2 LQKENI. V lost 3 bases and J 5 bases, leaving 11 bases between the germline ends. This chain's CDR3 is CASSPSGDYQPQHF. The CDR3 DNA reads TGTGCCAGCTCACCGTCAGGGGATTATCAGCCCCAGCATTTT.

V usage is TRBV28 and J usage is TRBJ2-3; the D gene is possibly TRBD1 (6 bases). V dropped 3 bases and J dropped 7 bases, with 23 bases sitting between them. The CDR3 contains 17 residues. CDR1 and CDR2 from the germline V gene are MDHEN and SYDVKM. The CDR3 sequence is CASSFIPGTQGTNTQYF. The CDR3, as DNA: TGTGCCAGCAGTTTCATTCCCGGGACCCAAGGGACAAATACGCAGTATTTT.

This sequence joins TRBV19 and TRBJ2-7; D is unresolved. CDR3 length: 14 residues. V shed 2 bases and J shed 5 bases, with 13 bases lying between them. CDR1 is LNHDA, CDR2 SQIVND, per germline (reference sequence). CDR3 protein: CASSIHLSRNEQYF. In nucleotides, the CDR3 is TGTGCCAGTAGTATACATCTGTCGAGGAACGAGCAGTACTTC.

The V gene is TRBV19, the J gene TRBJ1-1; 8 nucleotides line up with TRBD1. J gave up 4 bases and V 4 bases, and 8 bases lay outside the gene matches. The CDR3 runs 15 residues. CDR1 is LNHDA and CDR2 is SQIVND in the germline V gene (reference sequence). The CDR3 DNA is TGTGCCAGTAGTAACCCTTATACAGGGGGCACTGAAGCTTTCTTT. Protein: CASSNPYTGGTEAFF. The whole variable domain, remainder taken from reference TRBV19 and TRBJ1-1, is DGGITQSPKYLFRKEGQNVTLSCEQNLNHDAMYWYRQDPGQGLRLIYYSQIVNDFQKGDIAEGYSVSREKKESFPLTVTSAQKNPTAFYLCASSNPYTGGTEAFFGQGTRLTVV.